This T cell receptor (beta chain) was recorded in a study of cytomegalovirus exposure and HLA in healthy donors. Overall study findings and caveats: From TCR beta sequences, most subjects' HLA-A and HLA-B alleles were reportedly predicted accurately.

PCR involved 60 Vbeta and 13 Jbeta primers. The method was immunoSEQ multiplex PCR; TCRdb's version includes in-frame clones alone and lacks a portion of them. The profile covers roughly 130,000 clones, with approximately 81% appearing a single time and 2% taken by the ten largest. To note about this clone: As yet, its antigen is unknown.

The sample taken for sequencing was PBMCs. This clonotype was obtained from a man aged 18 to 30 in good health and CMV-seronegative.

The CDR3 coding sequence is TGTGCCAGCAGCGTGACAGGTCTACCCTACGAGCAGTACTTC. Protein product: CASSVTGLPYEQYF. The chain couples TRBV9 to TRBJ2-5, with D tentatively TRBD1 (6 bases). The J call may be in error: the DNA end matches TRBJ2-7 better. Germline V gene sequence: CDR1 SGDLS, CDR2 YYNGEE. The CDR3 spans 14 residues.